This T cell receptor beta chain was identified in a study of blood T cell repertoires in COVID-19. Study overall: Samples came from the United States, Italy and Spain, spanning acute and convalescent COVID-19. Nucleic acid was either cDNA or gDNA, and it came from T cells, B-cell-depleted T cells, or PBMCs.

V dropped 2 bases and J dropped 1 base, with 11 bases sitting between them. There are 15 residues in the CDR3. Germline V gives CDR1 MGHRA, CDR2 YSYEKL. Cohort 3 recovered donors had two negative PCRs, clearance, or symptom resolution. As originally analysed: Amplifying reference gene primers gave estimates of nucleated cell counts. Method: immunoSEQ multiplex PCR; TCRdb's copy keeps in-frame clones and lacks some. Clone size and the V and J calls come from that table; the DNA yielded D and trimming. The sample yields approximately 350,000 clones, approximately 84% seen once. The genes are TRBV4-1 and TRBJ1-1; possibly TRBD1 for D (5 bases). Sequencing input: PBMCs or T cells enriched from blood (not recorded which). The source of this sequence is a woman aged 25-40 years who had recovered from COVID-19. CDR3 nucleotides: TGCGCCAGCAGCCAAACAGGTTGGACGAACACTGAAGCTTTCTTT. It yields the protein CASSQTGWTNTEAFF.